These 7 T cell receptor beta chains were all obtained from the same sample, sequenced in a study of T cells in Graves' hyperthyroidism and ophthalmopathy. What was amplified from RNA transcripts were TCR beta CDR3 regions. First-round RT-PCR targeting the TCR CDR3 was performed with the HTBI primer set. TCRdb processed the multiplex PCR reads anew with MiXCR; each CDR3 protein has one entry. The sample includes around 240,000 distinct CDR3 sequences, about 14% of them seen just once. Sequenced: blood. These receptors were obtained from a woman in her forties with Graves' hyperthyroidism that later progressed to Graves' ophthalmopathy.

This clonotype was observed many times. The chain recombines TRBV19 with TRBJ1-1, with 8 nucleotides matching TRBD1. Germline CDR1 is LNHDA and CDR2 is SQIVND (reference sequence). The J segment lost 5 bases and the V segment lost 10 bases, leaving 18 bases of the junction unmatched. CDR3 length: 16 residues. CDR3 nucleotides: TGTGCCACCACAGCAAGACACACAGGGGGGTTGACTGAAGCTTTCTTT. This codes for CATTARHTGGLTEAFF.

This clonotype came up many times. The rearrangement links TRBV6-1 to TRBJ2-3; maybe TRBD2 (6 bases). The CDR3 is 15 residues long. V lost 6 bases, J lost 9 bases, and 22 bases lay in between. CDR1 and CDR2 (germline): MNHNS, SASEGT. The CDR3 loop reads CASRPPGLAGWTQYF. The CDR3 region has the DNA TGTGCCAGCAGACCCCCGGGACTCGCGGGGTGGACGCAGTATTTT.

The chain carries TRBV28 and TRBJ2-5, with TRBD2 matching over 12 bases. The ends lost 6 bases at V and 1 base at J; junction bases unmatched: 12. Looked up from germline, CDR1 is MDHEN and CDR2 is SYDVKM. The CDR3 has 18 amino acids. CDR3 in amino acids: CASSQAASGREPQETQYF. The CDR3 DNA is TGTGCCAGCAGCCAAGCCGCTAGCGGGAGGGAACCCCAAGAGACCCAGTACTTC.

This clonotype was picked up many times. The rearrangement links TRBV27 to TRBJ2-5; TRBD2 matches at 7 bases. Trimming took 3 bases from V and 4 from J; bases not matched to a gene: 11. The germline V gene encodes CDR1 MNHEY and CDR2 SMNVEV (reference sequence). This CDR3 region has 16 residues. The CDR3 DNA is TGTGCCAGCAGTTTCTCCGGACTAGTTTTGCGAGAGACCCAGTACTTC. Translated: CASSFSGLVLRETQYF.

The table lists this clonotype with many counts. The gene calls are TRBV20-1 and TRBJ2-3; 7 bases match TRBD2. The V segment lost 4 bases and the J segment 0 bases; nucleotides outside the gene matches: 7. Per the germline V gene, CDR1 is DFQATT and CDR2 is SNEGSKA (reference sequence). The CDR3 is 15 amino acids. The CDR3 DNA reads TGCAGTGCTAACGTCCAGGGACTAAGCACAGATACGCAGTATTTT. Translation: CSANVQGLSTDTQYF.

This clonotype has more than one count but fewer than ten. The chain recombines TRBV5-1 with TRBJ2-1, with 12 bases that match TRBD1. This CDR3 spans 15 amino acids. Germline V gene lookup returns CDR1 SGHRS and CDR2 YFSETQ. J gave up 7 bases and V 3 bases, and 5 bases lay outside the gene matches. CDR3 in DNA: TGCGCCAGCAGCTCGGGACAGGGGGCCTGGAATGAGCAGTTCTTC. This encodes CASSSGQGAWNEQFF. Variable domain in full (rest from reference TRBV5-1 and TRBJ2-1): KAGVTQTPRYLIKTRGQQVTLSCSPISGHRSVSWYQQTPGQGLQFLFEYFSETQRNKGNFPGRFSGRQFSNSRSEMNVSTLELGDSALYLCASSSGQGAWNEQFFGPGTRLTVL.

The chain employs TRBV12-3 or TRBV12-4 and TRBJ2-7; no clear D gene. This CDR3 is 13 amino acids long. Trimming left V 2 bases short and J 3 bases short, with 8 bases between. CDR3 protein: CASSLTVIYEQYF. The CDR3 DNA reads TGTGCCAGCAGTTTAACGGTTATCTACGAGCAGTACTTC.